These 15 T cell receptor beta chains were all obtained from the same sample, sequenced in a study of molecular identifiers for immune sequencing clone quantification. TCRdb reanalysed the PCR reads using MiXCR and keeps one entry per CDR3 protein. The sample lists 85,000 to 100,000 distinct CDR3 sequences; 20% to 25% were seen once. The specimen sequenced was naive CD8+ T cells from blood, with Jurkat cell RNA spiked in. Subset specified: FACS-sorted CD8+CD4-CCR7+CD45RA+ naive T cells. All receptors derive from a human donor in good health. Some libraries in this study had Jurkat cell RNA spiked in.

This clonotype appeared many times. The CDR3 sequence is CAWSVQRGNTYEQYF. Here the CDR3 DNA reads TGTGCCTGGAGTGTTCAGCGGGGGAACACCTACGAGCAGTACTTC. The chain has TRBV30 and TRBJ2-7; 8 nucleotides line up with TRBD2. Trimming removed 0 bases from V and 2 bases from J; junction bases left unmatched: 6. CDR3 length: 15 residues. Germline CDR1 GTSNPN, CDR2 SVGIG (reference sequence). Full variable domain (outside the CDR3, taken from reference TRBV30 and TRBJ2-7): SQTIHQWPATLVQPVGSPLSLECTVEGTSNPNLYWYRQAAGRGLQLLFYSVGIGQISSEVPQNLSASRPQDRQFILSSKKLLLSDSGFYLCAWSVQRGNTYEQYFGPGTRLTVT.

This clonotype was seen ten or more times. This chain connects TRBV6-5 to TRBJ2-3; D is unresolved. CDR3 length: 14 residues. Germline CDR1 and CDR2: MNHEY and SVGAGI. Trimming took 0 bases from V and 4 from J, leaving 8 bases between them. CDR3 sequence reads: CASSYSRMPDTQYF. The CDR3 region has the DNA TGTGCCAGCAGTTACTCGAGGATGCCAGATACGCAGTATTTT.

This clonotype occurred many times. The chain recombines TRBV7-2 with TRBJ1-1; 10 bases fit TRBD1. There are 17 residues in the CDR3. V trimming: 5 bases; J trimming: 3 bases; junction bases outside the gene matches: 12. Germline loops: CDR1 SGHTA, CDR2 FQGNSA. The CDR3: CASSRRQGAYDDTEAFF. DNA for the CDR3: TGTGCCAGCAGCCGGCGACAGGGGGCATACGATGACACTGAAGCTTTCTTT.

This clonotype was seen a handful of times. The rearrangement uses TRBV6-2 or TRBV6-3 and TRBJ2-2, with TRBD2 matching 9 bases. The V gene's germline CDR1 is MNHEY and CDR2 SVGEGT. The CDR3 contains 15 residues. V was pared by 3 bases and J by 4 bases, with 3 bases of the junction left unmatched. The DNA for the CDR3 is TGTGCCAGCAGTTATGAGCGGGAGGTCACCGGGGAGCTGTTTTTT. Translated: CASSYEREVTGELFF.

A note on this clonotype: Given a much more abundant clone one base away, this may be a read error. The chain recombines TRBV28 with TRBJ2-7, with 11 nucleotides matching TRBD2. Germline lookup yields CDR1 MDHEN and CDR2 SYDVKM. CDR3 size: 15 residues. V was clipped by 6 bases and J by 5 bases; unmatched bases: 9. The DNA for the CDR3 is TGTGCCAGCAGACAGACTAGCGGGGAAACCCACGAGCAGTACTTC. Translation gives CASRQTSGETHEQYF.

Comment on this clonotype: This may be a read error, as it is one base from a much larger clone. The chain combines TRBV9 with TRBJ1-1; D not certain. Trimming removed 0 bases from V and 4 bases from J, with 7 bases in between. The CDR3 is 13 amino acids. The germline gives CDR1 SGDLS, CDR2 YYNGEE. The CDR3 coding sequence is TGTGCCAGCAGCGTAGTGATGAGCACTGAAGCTTTCTTT. Protein product: CASSVVMSTEAFF.

With respect to this clonotype: A much larger clone differs by one base, so this may be a read error. This rearrangement joins TRBV5-6 to TRBJ1-5, with D uncertain. This CDR3 is built from 13 residues. The V gene's germline CDR1 is SGHDT and CDR2 YYEEEE. V lost 2 bases and J lost 6, with 9 bases in between. DNA for the CDR3: TGTGCCAGCAGCTTTGGACGGGGTCAGCCCCAGCATTTT. It codes for CASSFGRGQPQHF.

This clonotype was recorded many times. This rearrangement joins TRBV20-1 to TRBJ2-1, with 7 bases matching TRBD2. The V segment lost 3 bases and the J segment 3 bases; nucleotides outside the gene matches: 5. The CDR3 spans 14 residues. In germline, CDR1 is DFQATT, CDR2 SNEGSKA (reference sequence). The CDR3 loop reads CSARDSGYYNEQFF. The CDR3 DNA is TGCAGTGCTAGGGATAGCGGGTACTACAATGAGCAGTTCTTC.

J is TRBJ2-7 and V is TRBV4-3; D is undetermined. V gave up 0 bases and J gave up 3 bases, with 9 bases separating them. CDR3 length: 14 residues. Germline assignment: CDR1 LGHNA and CDR2 YSLEER. This CDR3 is CASSQDHGNYEQYF. The CDR3 DNA reads as TGCGCCAGCAGCCAAGATCATGGTAACTACGAGCAGTACTTC.

This clonotype has more than one count but fewer than ten. The chain carries TRBV5-8 and TRBJ1-1, with D perhaps TRBD1 (6 bases). CDR3 length: 15 residues. V gave up 2 bases and J gave up 2 bases, with 13 bases separating them. Germline loops: CDR1 SGHTS, CDR2 YDEGEE. The CDR3 sequence: CASSFRDTRNTEAFF. CDR3 sequence (DNA): TGTGCCAGCAGCTTCAGGGACACAAGAAACACTGAAGCTTTCTTT.

This clonotype was counted ten times or more. The chain carries TRBV29-1 and TRBJ2-1; a possible D gene is TRBD2 (5 bases). Trimming stripped 4 bases from V and 6 bases from J, with 16 bases between. Germline CDR1 and CDR2: SQVTM and ANQGSEA. This CDR3 has 14 residues. The CDR3: CSVGGGGPPNEQFF. The CDR3 DNA sequence: TGCAGCGTTGGAGGCGGAGGCCCCCCCAATGAGCAGTTCTTC.

Note on this clonotype: A much larger clone lies one base from this, so it may be a read error. The V gene is TRBV4-3, the J gene TRBJ2-7; D is unresolved. The CDR3 spans 13 residues. Germline CDR1 and CDR2: LGHNA and YSLEER. Trimming removed 1 base at V and 6 bases at J, with 10 bases between. The CDR3 sequence is CASSQGVTSEQYF. CDR3 in DNA: TGCGCCAGCAGCCAAGGGGTAACGAGCGAGCAGTACTTC.

The chain employs TRBV28 and TRBJ2-1; a possible D gene is TRBD2 (5 bases). The length of the CDR3 is 15 residues. Germline V CDR1 and CDR2: MDHEN, SYDVKM. CDR3 coding DNA: TGTGCGAGCGGTTTATTTACAGAGGCCTACAATGAGCAGTTCTTC. This translates into CASGLFTEAYNEQFF.

A word on this clonotype: With a much larger clone just one base away, this may be a read error. This sequence joins TRBV9 and TRBJ2-2; D gene ambiguous. The CDR3 spans 15 residues. The V gene's germline CDR1 is SGDLS and CDR2 YYNGEE. The CDR3 here is CVSSVEGFRTGELFF. The CDR3 region has the DNA TGTGTCAGCAGCGTAGAAGGATTCCGCACCGGGGAGCTGTTTTTT.

Note on this clonotype: The conserved phenylalanine or tryptophan normally closing the CDR3 is absent here, so this likely arose from a read error. The CDR3 DNA follows: TGCAGTGCTGGGACTAGCGGGAGGGCGAGCACCGGGGAGCTGTTTTTA. The encoded protein is CSAGTSGRASTGELFL. The rearrangement joins TRBV20-1 to TRBJ2-2; 16 nucleotides align to TRBD2. Trimming took 5 bases from V and 4 from J; bases not matched to a gene: 4. Germline CDR1 DFQATT, CDR2 SNEGSKA (reference sequence). The CDR3 spans 16 residues.